This TCR beta chain was obtained from a study of T cell repertoires in cytomegalovirus infection. CDR3 length: 13 residues. Trimming pared 2 bases from V and 8 bases from J, leaving 10 bases between. Per the germline V gene, CDR1 is SGHDT and CDR2 is YYEEEE. In TCRdb, the reads were re-called with MiXCR into one record per CDR3 protein. The table shows about 920,000 distinct CDR3 sequences, with approximately 33% occurring only once. As regards this clonotype: Its antigen remains unknown.

The TCR originated in a human donor in good health (CMV status not recorded). Some clones in this sample may be carry-over from other donors' samples. The sequences come from cultured CD8+ T cells from PBMCs, collected from culture after CMV antigen stimulation. The rearrangement links TRBV5-6 to TRBJ1-4, with D possibly matching TRBD1 (5 bases). The CDR3 is CASSFPQDEKLFF. Here the CDR3 DNA reads TGTGCCAGCAGCTTCCCACAGGACGAAAAACTGTTTTTT.